Listed here is a single T cell receptor beta chain. Its antigen is not identified. Assay used: immunoSEQ multiplex PCR; TCRdb lists only in-frame clones, some missing. The profile covers tens of thousands of clones, with roughly 93% appearing a single time and 3% taken by the ten largest. This related bone marrow graft donor gave peripheral blood on the day of marrow donation. V lost 3 bases and J lost 4, with 5 bases in between. CDR1 is WSHSY and CDR2 is SAAADI in the germline V gene. The CDR3 consists of 12 residues. This sample was taken from a study of T cells after posttransplantation cyclophosphamide. Study outcomes and limitations: TRB overlap between skin or GI tissue T cells and blood was limited. Later blood repertoires were often dominated by clones from the donor CD8+ memory compartment. Recipient CMV seropositivity and CMV reactivation strongly tracked TRB clonality.

The J gene is TRBJ2-3, the V gene TRBV10-2; no clear D. The clonotype was recovered from a young woman in good health and a related stem cell transplant donor. Sequenced: PBMCs. The CDR3: CASSEVPDTQYF. The CDR3 nucleotides read TGCGCCAGCAGTGAAGTTCCAGATACGCAGTATTTT.